What follows describes a single T cell receptor beta chain. This sample was taken from a study of OX40 agonist ivuxolimab in advanced cancers. Germline V gene data show CDR1 as SGHTA and CDR2 as FQGTGA. The CDR3 is 14 residues long. Trimming cost V 3 bases and J 1 base, with 6 bases left between them. Baseline was the first blood sampling point, followed by cycle 4 day 1 and cycle 7 day 1. The assay was immunoSEQ multiplex PCR, and TCRdb's table has in-frame clones only and misses some. Of roughly 64,000 clones in the sample, approximately 80% were seen once. Specimen: CD4+ or CD8+ T cells sorted from blood, collected in a trial of the OX40 agonist ivuxolimab. This receptor was identified in an adult with an advanced solid tumor such as melanoma, head and neck, liver or kidney cancer. The chain has TRBV7-3 and TRBJ2-2; D unclear. This CDR3 is CASSLAGNTGELFF. The CDR3 DNA follows: TGTGCCAGCAGCTTGGCAGGGAACACCGGGGAGCTGTTTTTT.